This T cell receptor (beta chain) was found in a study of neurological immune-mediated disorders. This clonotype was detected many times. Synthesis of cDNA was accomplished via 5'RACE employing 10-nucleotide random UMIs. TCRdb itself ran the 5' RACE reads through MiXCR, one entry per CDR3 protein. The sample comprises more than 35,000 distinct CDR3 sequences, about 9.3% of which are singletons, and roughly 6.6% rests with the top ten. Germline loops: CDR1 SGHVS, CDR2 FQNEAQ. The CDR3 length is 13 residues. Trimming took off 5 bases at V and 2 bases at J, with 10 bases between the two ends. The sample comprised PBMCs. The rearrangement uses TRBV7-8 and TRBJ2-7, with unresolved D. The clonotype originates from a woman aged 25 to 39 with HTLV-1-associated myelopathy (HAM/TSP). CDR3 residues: CASSPRWAYEQYF. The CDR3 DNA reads TGTGCCAGCAGCCCCCGCTGGGCCTACGAGCAGTACTTC.